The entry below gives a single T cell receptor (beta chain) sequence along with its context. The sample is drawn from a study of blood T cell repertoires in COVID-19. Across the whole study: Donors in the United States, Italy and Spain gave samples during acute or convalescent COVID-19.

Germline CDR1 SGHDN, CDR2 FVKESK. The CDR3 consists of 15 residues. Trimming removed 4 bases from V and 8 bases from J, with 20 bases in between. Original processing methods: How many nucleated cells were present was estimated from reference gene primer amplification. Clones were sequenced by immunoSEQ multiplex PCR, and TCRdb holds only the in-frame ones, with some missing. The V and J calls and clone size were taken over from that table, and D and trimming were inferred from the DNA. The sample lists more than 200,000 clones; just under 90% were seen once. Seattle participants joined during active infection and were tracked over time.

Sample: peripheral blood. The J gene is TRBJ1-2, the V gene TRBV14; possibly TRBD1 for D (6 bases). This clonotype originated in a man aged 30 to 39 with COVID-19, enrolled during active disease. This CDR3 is CASSLRTVAGGGYTF. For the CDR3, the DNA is TGTGCCAGCAGCCTCCGGACAGTCGCCGGTGGGGGCTACACCTTC. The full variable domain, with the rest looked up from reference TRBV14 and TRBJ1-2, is EAGVTQFPSHSVIEKGQTVTLRCDPISGHDNLYWYRRVMGKEIKFLLHFVKESKQDESGMPNNRFLAERTGGTYSTLKVQPAELEDSGVYFCASSLRTVAGGGYTFGSGTRLTVV.